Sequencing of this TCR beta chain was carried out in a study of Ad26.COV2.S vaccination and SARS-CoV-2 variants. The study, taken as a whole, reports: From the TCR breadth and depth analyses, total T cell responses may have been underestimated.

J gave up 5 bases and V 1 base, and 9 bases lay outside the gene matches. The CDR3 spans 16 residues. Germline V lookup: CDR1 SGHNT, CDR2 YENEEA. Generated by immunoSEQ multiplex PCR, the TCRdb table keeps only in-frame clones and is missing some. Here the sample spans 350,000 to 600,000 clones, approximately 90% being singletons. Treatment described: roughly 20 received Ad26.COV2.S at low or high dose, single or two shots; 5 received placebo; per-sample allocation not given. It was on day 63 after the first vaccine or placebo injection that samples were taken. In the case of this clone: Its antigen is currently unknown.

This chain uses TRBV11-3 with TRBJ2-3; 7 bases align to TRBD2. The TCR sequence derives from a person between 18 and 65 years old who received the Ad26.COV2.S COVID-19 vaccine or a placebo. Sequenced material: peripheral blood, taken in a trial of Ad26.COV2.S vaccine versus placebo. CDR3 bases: TGTGCCAGCAGCTTAGGGCTGAGCGGGGCCAGAGATACGCAGTATTTT. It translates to CASSLGLSGARDTQYF.